Below, 26 T cell receptor beta chains from the same sample are listed, as sequenced in a study of response to subunit inactivated influenza vaccine (dated by TCRdb to 2017 to 2018). Library generation was performed with RT-PCR. Instrument on record: Illumina HiSeq 2500. TCRdb passed the public sequencing reads through fastp at Q25 and MiXCR, retaining productive beta sequences. All rows with the same CDR3 protein become a single entry with the most common DNA and genes. The sample table holds about 780,000 distinct CDR3 sequences, of which approximately 17% were seen once. The ten largest clones capture approximately 11% of the sample. The starting material was PBMCs from blood, obtained 5 days after vaccination. The receptors were gathered from a man aged 50-60 years who received an inactivated influenza vaccine. Donor details come from another sample of the same person, matched by shared clones.

There are a few counts of this clonotype. This chain joins TRBV4-1 and TRBJ1-2; D gene ambiguous. V lost 4 bases and J lost 5, with 14 bases in between. Germline V gives CDR1 MGHRA, CDR2 YSYEKL. This CDR3 region has 14 residues. CDR3 amino acids: CASSRSLQSYGYTF. CDR3 coding DNA: TGCGCCAGCAGCCGCTCCTTACAGTCTTATGGCTACACCTTC.

The gene calls are TRBV7-9 and TRBJ1-6; 7 positions agree with TRBD1. CDR3 length equals 15 residues. J lost 7 bases, V lost 5 bases, and 8 bases had no gene match. Germline values: CDR1 SEHNR, CDR2 FQNEAQ (reference sequence). CDR3 coding DNA: TGTGCCAGCAGCCAGGGGGGAACAAGCAATTCACCCCTCCACTTT. This translates into CASSQGGTSNSPLHF.

At least ten counts were recorded for this clonotype. The chain carries TRBV4-3 and TRBJ2-1; 15 nucleotides match TRBD2. V gave up 1 base and J gave up 7 bases; unmatched junction bases: 5. This CDR3 is 17 amino acids long. Germline V gene lookup returns CDR1 LGHNA and CDR2 YSLEER. Here the CDR3 reads CASSQGTSGGATNEQFF. For the CDR3, the DNA is TGCGCCAGCAGCCAAGGGACTAGCGGGGGGGCCACAAATGAGCAGTTCTTC.

This clonotype was seen many times. The rearrangement links TRBV29-1 to TRBJ2-5; perhaps TRBD1 as D (5 bases). V shed 4 bases and J shed 2 bases, with 8 bases lying between them. The CDR3 extends over 12 amino acids. Germline V gives CDR1 SQVTM, CDR2 ANQGSEA. CDR3 amino acids: CSVAAGQETQYF. Here the CDR3 DNA reads TGCAGCGTTGCAGCAGGGCAAGAGACCCAGTACTTC.

The V and J genes are TRBV20-1 and TRBJ1-6, with a possible D match to TRBD1 (6 bases). The CDR3 is 16 amino acids. Looked up from germline, CDR1 is DFQATT and CDR2 is SNEGSKA (reference sequence). V was shortened by 3 bases and J by 3 bases, with 15 bases between the two germline ends. The CDR3, as DNA: TGCAGTGCTAGCGGGGCCAGGGGCATCTATAATTCACCCCTCCACTTT. This gives the protein CSASGARGIYNSPLHF.

This clonotype was picked up many times. The chain uses TRBV9 and TRBJ2-7; a possible D gene is TRBD2 (5 bases). The length of the CDR3 is 15 residues. V lost 0 bases and J lost 0, with 10 bases in between. Germline CDR1 and CDR2: SGDLS and YYNGEE. The CDR3 DNA reads as TGTGCCAGCAGCGTAGGATTGGCGGGCTCCTACGAGCAGTACTTC. This gives the protein CASSVGLAGSYEQYF.

This clonotype turned up a few times. The chain carries TRBV24-1 and TRBJ1-1, with TRBD1 identical over 7 bases. Germline CDR1 KGHDR, CDR2 SFDVKD. Unmatched junction bases numbered 3, after V lost 6 bases and J lost 6 bases. The CDR3 has 12 residues. CDR3 in amino acids: CATSQTGAEAFF. DNA for the CDR3: TGTGCCACCAGTCAAACAGGGGCTGAAGCTTTCTTT.

The CDR3 DNA sequence: TGTGCCACCACGGGACAGGGCGATCAGCCCCAGCATTTT. This gives the protein CATTGQGDQPQHF. This chain links TRBV10-3 with TRBJ1-5, with 9 bases that match TRBD1. The V gene's germline CDR1 is ENHRY and CDR2 SYGVKD. CDR3 length: 13 amino acids. V lost 10 bases to trimming and J lost 5 bases; unmatched junction nucleotides: 6.

This clonotype turned up a few times. This chain joins TRBV10-3 and TRBJ2-7, with 12 bases that match TRBD2. The trim removed 4 bases at V and 3 bases at J, leaving 1 base unmatched. The germline gives CDR1 ENHRY, CDR2 SYGVKD. This CDR3 comprises 14 residues. The chain's CDR3 is CAISVTSGGYEQYF. In DNA form, the CDR3 reads TGTGCCATCAGTGTGACTAGCGGGGGCTACGAGCAGTACTTC.

This clonotype was observed a few times. The chain uses TRBV20-1 and TRBJ2-5, with 7 bases identical to TRBD2. This CDR3 has 13 amino acids. Germline values: CDR1 DFQATT, CDR2 SNEGSKA (reference sequence). Trimming cost V 6 bases and J 6 bases; bases outside gene matches: 10. The CDR3 reads CSARRDYHQTQYF. Here the CDR3 DNA reads TGCAGTGCAAGGCGGGACTACCACCAGACCCAGTACTTC.

This clonotype was observed a few times. The V gene is TRBV3-1, the J gene TRBJ1-2; unclear D gene. V dropped 2 bases and J dropped 8 bases, with 9 bases sitting between them. CDR3 length: 12 amino acids. Germline CDR1 reads LGHDT; CDR2 reads YNNKEL (reference sequence). The CDR3 sequence: CASSQKGSGYTF. CDR3 nucleotide sequence: TGTGCCAGCAGCCAAAAGGGATCCGGCTACACCTTC.

In nucleotides, the CDR3 is TGTGCCAGCAGTGATGGGCGGGGTAGGGAAACAGATACGCAGTATTTT. It is translated as CASSDGRGRETDTQYF. V usage is TRBV2 and J usage is TRBJ2-3, with D maybe TRBD2 (6 bases). The V end was cut by 3 bases, the J end by 3 bases, with 16 bases between. CDR3 length: 16 amino acids. Germline loops: CDR1 SNHLY, CDR2 FYNNEI.

The chain combines TRBV24-1 with TRBJ1-1; D not resolved. CDR3 length: 13 amino acids. V lost 4 bases and J lost 5, with 10 bases in between. From germline, CDR1 is KGHDR and CDR2 SFDVKD. Here the CDR3 DNA reads TGTGCCACCAGTGACTGGACCTTGACTGAAGCTTTCTTT. Encoded protein: CATSDWTLTEAFF.

The chain is built from TRBV5-1 and TRBJ2-5; D possibly uses TRBD1 or TRBD2 (5 bases each). The length of the CDR3 is 14 residues. With 5 bases removed from V and 5 bases from J, the gap between germline ends came to 16 bases. Germline V gives CDR1 SGHRS, CDR2 YFSETQ. CDR3 sequence (DNA): TGCGCCAGCAGGAAAGGGGTAGGGGACGAGACCCAGTACTTC. This codes for CASRKGVGDETQYF.

This clonotype appeared a few times. J is TRBJ1-5 and V is TRBV12-3 or TRBV12-4, with 7 bases fitting TRBD1. CDR3 length: 15 residues. J gave up 9 bases and V 3 bases, and 11 bases lay outside the gene matches. This CDR3 is CASSFGRAGGMPQHF. CDR3 coding DNA: TGTGCCAGCAGTTTCGGGCGGGCAGGGGGGATGCCCCAGCATTTT.

This CDR3 is CASSSERDSYEQYF. In DNA form, the CDR3 reads TGCGCCAGCAGCTCGGAAAGGGACAGCTACGAGCAGTACTTC. The chain uses TRBV5-1 and TRBJ2-7; TRBD1 matches at 7 bases. Germline V gene sequence: CDR1 SGHRS, CDR2 YFSETQ. J lost 3 bases, V lost 3 bases, and 6 bases had no gene match. The CDR3 covers 14 residues.

There are a few counts of this clonotype. This chain uses TRBV4-3 with TRBJ1-3; TRBD1 aligns across 7 bases. Germline V gene data show CDR1 as LGHNA and CDR2 as YSLEER. V lost 1 base to trimming and J lost 3 bases; unmatched junction nucleotides: 0. The CDR3 runs to 14 residues. CDR3 in amino acids: CASSQGTGGNTIYF. The CDR3 DNA reads TGCGCCAGCAGCCAAGGGACAGGTGGAAACACCATATATTTT.

A few counts support this clonotype. V usage is TRBV12-3 or TRBV12-4 and J usage is TRBJ2-2; D remains ambiguous. V lost 0 bases to trimming and J lost 0 bases, with 5 bases between them. This CDR3 has 15 amino acids. The chain's CDR3 is CASSLALANTGELFF. The CDR3 DNA sequence: TGTGCCAGCAGTTTAGCGTTAGCGAACACCGGGGAGCTGTTTTTT.

This clonotype came up a few times. The chain couples TRBV12-3 or TRBV12-4 to TRBJ1-6, with D perhaps TRBD1 (5 bases). V lost 1 base and J 7 bases, leaving 11 bases between the germline ends. This CDR3 contains 15 residues. As DNA, the CDR3 is TGTGCCAGCAGTTTAGGGGGCCCAGAAAATTCACCCCTCCACTTT. It is translated as CASSLGGPENSPLHF.

Many counts were recorded for this clonotype. This chain connects TRBV12-3 or TRBV12-4 to TRBJ2-7; D remains ambiguous. V shed 5 bases and J shed 1 base, with 12 bases lying between them. This CDR3 contains 14 residues. The CDR3 here is CASSPTWNSYEQYF. The CDR3 DNA reads TGTGCCAGCAGTCCCACCTGGAATTCCTACGAGCAGTACTTC.

The V gene is TRBV7-6, the J gene TRBJ2-7; 12 bases agree with TRBD2. V lost 1 base to trimming and J lost 7 bases; unmatched junction nucleotides: 11. The CDR3 is 17 residues long. Germline lookup yields CDR1 SGHVS and CDR2 FNYEAQ. The DNA for the CDR3 is TGTGCCAGCAGCTTAGGGAGAAGACTAGCGGGAGCTGGAGAGCAGTACTTC. Protein: CASSLGRRLAGAGEQYF.

This clonotype appeared a few times. This chain connects TRBV7-9 to TRBJ2-1; D unclear. The V gene lost 5 bases and the J gene lost 5 bases, with 7 bases spanning the gap. The germline V gene encodes CDR1 SEHNR and CDR2 FQNEAQ (reference sequence). The CDR3 spans 12 residues. The CDR3 sequence: CASSLQHNEQFF. The CDR3 DNA sequence: TGTGCCAGCAGCCTACAGCACAATGAGCAGTTCTTC.

V is TRBV18 and J is TRBJ1-2, with D unresolved. CDR1 is KGHSH and CDR2 is LQKENI in the germline V gene. Trimming removed 5 bases at V and 4 bases at J, with 8 bases between. CDR3 length equals 12 residues. The CDR3 bases are TGTGCCAGCTCAGGAACACCCTATGGCTACACCTTC. This codes for CASSGTPYGYTF.

In its sample, this clonotype was seen a few times. Here the CDR3 reads CASSWRQGINEQYF. The CDR3 DNA sequence: TGTGCCAGCAGCTGGCGACAGGGGATTAACGAGCAGTACTTC. The V call is TRBV7-2, the J call TRBJ2-7; TRBD1 matches 8 bases. V lost 4 bases and J lost 5; bases outside the gene matches: 7. The germline V gene has CDR1 SGHTA and CDR2 FQGNSA. The CDR3 is 14 amino acids.

This clonotype was counted only a few times. This chain joins TRBV11-2 and TRBJ2-1; 7 bases agree with TRBD2. Trimming at V came to 5 bases and at J to 7 bases, leaving 8 bases not matched to a gene. This CDR3 is built from 14 residues. The germline V gene has CDR1 SGHAT and CDR2 FQNNGV. CDR3: CASSREAKGNEQFF. For the CDR3, the DNA is TGTGCCAGCAGCCGGGAGGCCAAAGGGAATGAGCAGTTCTTC.

This clonotype was detected only a few times. The chain joins TRBV20-1 to TRBJ2-7; 9 bases map to TRBD2. The CDR3 consists of 15 residues. Germline trimming cut 2 bases from V and 4 bases from J; bases unmatched to any gene: 9. The germline V gene has CDR1 DFQATT and CDR2 SNEGSKA (reference sequence). Here the CDR3 reads CSARTSGGPWYEQYF. CDR3 sequence (DNA): TGCAGTGCTAGAACAAGCGGGGGGCCCTGGTACGAGCAGTACTTC.